This TCR beta chain emerged from a study of preoperative IRX-2 immunotherapy in early breast cancer. The treatment: preoperative locoregional IRX-2 cytokine immunotherapy. Samples came from a phase Ib trial of preoperative locoregional IRX-2 cytokine immunotherapy. Repertoires were generated with immunoSEQ multiplex PCR, while TCRdb's copy carries only in-frame clones and drops some. The table records around 34,000 clones, about 96% of them present only once. CDR1 is SGDLS, CDR2 YYNGEE, per germline. V shed 0 bases and J shed 5 bases, with 9 bases lying between them. The CDR3 is made up of 13 amino acids. This clone was picked up one time.

The clonotype comes from a human donor with breast cancer. The sample was gathered from a patient treated with IRX-2 immunotherapy. The chain combines TRBV9 with TRBJ2-7; D remains ambiguous. The CDR3 spells CASSVDDVHEQYF. DNA of the CDR3: TGTGCCAGCAGCGTAGACGATGTGCACGAGCAGTACTTC.